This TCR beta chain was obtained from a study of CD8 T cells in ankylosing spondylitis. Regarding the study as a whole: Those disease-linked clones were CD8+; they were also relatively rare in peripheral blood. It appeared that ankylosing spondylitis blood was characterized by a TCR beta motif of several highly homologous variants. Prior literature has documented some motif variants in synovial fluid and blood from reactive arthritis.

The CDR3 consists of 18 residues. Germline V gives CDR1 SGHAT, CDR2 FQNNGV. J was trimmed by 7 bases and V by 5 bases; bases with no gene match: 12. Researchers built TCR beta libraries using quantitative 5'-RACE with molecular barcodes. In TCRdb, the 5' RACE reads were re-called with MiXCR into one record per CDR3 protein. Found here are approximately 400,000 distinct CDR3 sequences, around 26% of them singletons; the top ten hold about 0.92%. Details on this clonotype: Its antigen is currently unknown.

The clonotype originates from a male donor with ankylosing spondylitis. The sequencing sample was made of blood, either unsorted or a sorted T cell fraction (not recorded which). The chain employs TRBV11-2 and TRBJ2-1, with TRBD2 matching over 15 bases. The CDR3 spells CASSPRLWTSGRDNEQFF. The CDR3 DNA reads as TGTGCCAGCAGCCCACGCCTATGGACTAGCGGGAGGGATAATGAGCAGTTCTTC.